These 32 T cell receptor beta chains were all obtained from the same sample, sequenced in a study of breast tumors, draining lymph nodes, adjacent tissues. In TCRdb, the multiplex PCR reads were re-called with MiXCR into one record per CDR3 protein. Here the sample spans 150,000 to 250,000 distinct CDR3 sequences, 30% to 40% being singletons. Samples came from axillary lymph nodes draining the breast cancer. The sequencing input was axillary lymph node tissue. These receptors all stem from a female donor with breast cancer. Some clones in this sample may be carry-over from other donors' samples.

This clonotype has just one count. The chain is built from TRBV9 and TRBJ2-3; no clear D gene. V was trimmed by 1 base and J by 2 bases, leaving 17 bases between them. Germline CDR1 is SGDLS and CDR2 is YYNGEE. This CDR3 comprises 17 residues. The CDR3 sequence is CASSVTDTVGYTDTQYF. The CDR3 DNA sequence: TGTGCCAGCAGCGTAACTGACACCGTCGGCTACACAGATACGCAGTATTTT.

The CDR3 DNA reads TGTGCCAGCAGCTTGGGCCAGGGGAACTCCTACAATGAGCAGTTCTTC. It codes for CASSLGQGNSYNEQFF. The chain recombines TRBV7-9 with TRBJ2-1; tentative D call: TRBD1 (6 bases). Germline V gene sequence: CDR1 SEHNR, CDR2 FQNEAQ (reference sequence). The CDR3 consists of 16 residues. Trimming left V 3 bases short and J 0 bases short, with 12 bases between. The entire variable domain, with the rest obtained from reference TRBV7-9 and TRBJ2-1, is as follows: DTGVSQNPRHKITKRGQNVTFRCDPISEHNRLYWYRQTLGQGPEFLTYFQNEAQLEKSRLLSDRFSAERPKGSFSTLEIQRTEQGDSAMYLCASSLGQGNSYNEQFFGPGTRLTVL.

This clonotype has at least ten counts. V gene TRBV3-1 combines with J gene TRBJ2-1, with 9 nucleotides matching TRBD2. CDR1 is LGHDT and CDR2 is YNNKEL in the germline V gene (reference sequence). This CDR3 comprises 15 residues. With V trimmed by 1 base and J by 8 bases, 6 bases remained unmatched. The CDR3 DNA is TGTGCCAGCAGCCAAGTTATTAGCGGGAGATATGAGCAGTTCTTC. It codes for CASSQVISGRYEQFF.

This clonotype has at least ten counts. The chain couples TRBV19 to TRBJ2-5, with D possibly matching TRBD1 (6 bases). This CDR3 is built from 13 residues. CDR1 is LNHDA and CDR2 is SQIVND in the germline V gene (reference sequence). Between the trimmed V and J ends, which lost 1 base and 4 bases, there was a span of 7 bases. The CDR3 sequence is CASSIAGVETQYF. CDR3 coding DNA: TGTGCCAGTAGTATAGCAGGGGTAGAGACCCAGTACTTC.

This clonotype appeared many times. CDR3 amino acids: CASSLWAGPDEQYF. CDR3 nucleotide sequence: TGTGCCAGCAGCTTATGGGCGGGACCAGACGAGCAGTACTTC. The J gene is TRBJ2-7, the V gene TRBV7-2; D might be TRBD2 (6 bases). This CDR3 is built from 14 residues. Germline-derived CDR1 and CDR2 are SGHTA and FQGNSA. The V and J ends lost 2 bases and 5 bases respectively, with 13 bases between them.

This clonotype was counted at least ten times. The rearrangement uses TRBV28 and TRBJ1-4; TRBD1 matches 8 bases. With 3 bases clipped from V and 11 bases from J, the junction kept 11 bases outside the gene matches. CDR1 is MDHEN and CDR2 is SYDVKM in the germline V gene. This CDR3 spans 15 amino acids. The CDR3 spells CASSFHGTGGWKLFF. The CDR3 region has the DNA TGTGCCAGCAGTTTTCACGGGACAGGAGGATGGAAACTGTTTTTT.

The chain carries TRBV6-6 and TRBJ1-2; TRBD1 matches 9 bases. J was trimmed by 4 bases and V by 7 bases; bases with no gene match: 7. CDR1 MNHNY and CDR2 SVGAGI come from the germline V gene (reference sequence). The CDR3 sequence is 14 residues long. The CDR3 region has the DNA TGTGCCAGCACCTTAGGGACAGGGCTCTATGGCTACACCTTC. Amino acids: CASTLGTGLYGYTF.

V is TRBV2 and J is TRBJ1-2, with TRBD1 matching over 8 bases. V shed 8 bases, J shed 6 bases, and the junction held 14 bases outside the gene matches. Germline assignment: CDR1 SNHLY and CDR2 FYNNEI. There are 15 residues in the CDR3. CDR3 amino acids: CASVAPADREDGYTF. The CDR3 DNA is TGTGCCAGCGTAGCACCGGCGGACAGGGAGGATGGCTACACCTTC. The full variable domain, completed using reference TRBV2 and TRBJ1-2, is EPEVTQTPSHQVTQMGQEVILRCVPISNHLYFYWYRQILGQKVEFLVSFYNNEISEKSEIFDDQFSVERPDGSNFTLKIRSTKLEDSAMYFCASVAPADREDGYTFGSGTRLTVV.

The chain is built from TRBV5-1 and TRBJ2-1; 7 bases are shared with TRBD1. The CDR3 has 16 residues. Germline V lookup: CDR1 SGHRS, CDR2 YFSETQ. J was trimmed by 4 bases and V by 4 bases; bases with no gene match: 11. The CDR3 DNA is TGCGCCAGCAGCAGTTTGACAGGGAGAGGGTACAATGAGCAGTTCTTC. Protein product: CASSSLTGRGYNEQFF.

This clonotype was detected only a few times. This sequence may be a read error, since a much larger clone differs from it by one base. The chain joins TRBV5-1 to TRBJ2-7; TRBD1 agrees at 8 bases. This CDR3 has 16 amino acids. Germline-derived CDR1 and CDR2 are SGHRS and YFSETQ. Trimming took 2 bases from V and 0 from J; bases not matched to a gene: 7. The DNA of the CDR3 is TGCGCCAGCAGCTTAGATGGGACAGGTTTCTCCTACGAGCAGTACTTC. It yields the protein CASSLDGTGFSYEQYF.

The sample holds many counts of this clonotype. The chain combines TRBV6-1 with TRBJ1-4; D uncertain. The CDR3 contains 13 residues. CDR1 is MNHNS and CDR2 is SASEGT in the germline V gene. The ends were cut back, 4 bases at V and 8 bases at J, with 11 bases in the middle. CDR3 nucleotides: TGTGCCAGCAGTGCGGAGTATAGAGAAAAACTGTTTTTT. Protein: CASSAEYREKLFF.

As concerns this clonotype: An end of the junction does not agree with germline; a read error may underlie this. This chain connects TRBV9 to TRBJ2-7; no firm D call. This CDR3 comprises 14 residues. The V gene's germline CDR1 is SGDLS and CDR2 YYNGEE. The CDR3 is CASSVSVNSYEQSF. The CDR3 coding sequence is TGTGCCAGCAGCGTTTCCGTAAACTCCTACGAGCAGTCCTTC.

The count of this clonotype is one. This is likely a read error, given that the CDR3 carries no conserved phenylalanine or tryptophan at its end. The DNA is omitted, as the CDR3 cannot be located on it reliably, and the CDR3 follows TCRdb's listing. The V gene is TRBV5-6, the J gene TRBJ1-6; no check of the table's D call, TRBD1, against the DNA was made. A total of 8 residues make up the CDR3, ends included. In germline, CDR1 is SGHDT, CDR2 YYEEEE. Here the CDR3 reads CASSPPDG.

This clonotype occurred many times. The rearrangement links TRBV5-1 to TRBJ1-4; 7 bases map to TRBD1. Per germline, CDR1 SGHRS and CDR2 YFSETQ. Germline trimming cut 0 bases from V and 7 bases from J; bases unmatched to any gene: 6. The CDR3 is 15 residues long. CDR3 coding DNA: TGCGCCAGCAGCTTGGAGGGGGCGCGAAGTGAAAAACTGTTTTTT. Its protein product is CASSLEGARSEKLFF.

The V call is TRBV5-6, the J call TRBJ2-5; 9 bases are shared with TRBD2. The CDR3 is made up of 15 amino acids. V gave up 4 bases and J gave up 4 bases; unmatched junction bases: 8. Germline V gene data show CDR1 as SGHDT and CDR2 as YYEEEE. The CDR3 DNA reads as TGTGCCAGCAGCCCGGGACTAGCCTTCGGAGAGACCCAGTACTTC. It yields the protein CASSPGLAFGETQYF.

This clonotype was seen many times. The V and J genes are TRBV4-3 and TRBJ1-4; tentative D call: TRBD1 (6 bases). From germline, CDR1 is LGHNA and CDR2 YSLEER. Trimming stripped 3 bases from V and 6 bases from J, with 11 bases between. The length of the CDR3 is 14 residues. The CDR3 coding sequence is TGCGCCAGCAGCCACACAGGGTGGGATGAAAAACTGTTTTTT. Amino acid sequence: CASSHTGWDEKLFF.

This clonotype appeared many times. CDR3 in DNA: TGCAGTGCTAGTGGGTTCACCAGCGGGAGGAACTACAATGAGCAGTTCTTC. Its translation: CSASGFTSGRNYNEQFF. The V call is TRBV20-1, the J call TRBJ2-1; 9 bases align to TRBD2. The CDR3 has 17 residues. Germline assignment: CDR1 DFQATT and CDR2 SNEGSKA (reference sequence). V dropped 3 bases and J dropped 3; count of bases not matched to a gene: 12.

Concerning this clonotype itself: A read error may be the cause here, since a much bigger clone is one base away. The chain couples TRBV6-2 or TRBV6-3 to TRBJ1-2; D is undetermined. The CDR3 totals 13 residues. From germline, CDR1 is MNHEY and CDR2 SVGEGT. The CDR3 DNA sequence: TGTGCCAGCAGTTACCGGGATAACCATGGCTACACCTTC. Its translation: CASSYRDNHGYTF.

The sample holds many counts of this clonotype. One base away lies a much larger clone, so this may be a sequencing read error. V gene TRBV7-6 combines with J gene TRBJ1-6, with D possibly matching TRBD1 (5 bases). The CDR3 is made up of 14 amino acids. Germline V gives CDR1 SGHVS, CDR2 FNYEAQ. CDR3 loop: CASRLGGGNSLLHF. The CDR3 DNA reads TGTGCCAGCAGGCTCGGGGGAGGTAATTCACTCCTCCACTTT.

This clonotype was recorded a few times. A clone one base away is much larger, so this may be a read error. V is TRBV7-2 and J is TRBJ2-5; 8 nucleotides line up with TRBD1. CDR3 length equals 15 residues. Germline CDR1 and CDR2: SGHTA and FQGNSA. The DNA for the CDR3 is TGTGCCAGCAGCTCAAACAGGGGGACTCAAGAGACCCAGCACTTC. Amino acids: CASSSNRGTQETQHF.

This clonotype was observed many times. This chain connects TRBV25-1 to TRBJ2-3; D might be TRBD1 or TRBD2, each matching 6 bases. Trimming pared 3 bases from V and 4 bases from J, leaving 14 bases between. This CDR3 region has 15 residues. The germline gives CDR1 MGHDK, CDR2 SYGVNS. The CDR3 loop is CASSDRGQVADTQYF. CDR3 nucleotide sequence: TGTGCCAGCAGTGACCGGGGGCAGGTCGCAGATACGCAGTATTTT.

This clonotype was observed at least ten times. The V and J genes are TRBV7-8 and TRBJ2-2, with D perhaps matching TRBD1 (5 bases). The ends were cut back, 1 base at V and 0 bases at J, with 9 bases in the middle. This CDR3 comprises 16 residues. CDR1 and CDR2 from the germline V gene are SGHVS and FQNEAQ. Here the CDR3 reads CASSLDRTTNTGELFF. The CDR3 bases are TGTGCCAGCAGCTTAGATAGGACAACGAACACCGGGGAGCTGTTTTTT.

This rearrangement joins TRBV4-2 to TRBJ1-4; no reliable D call. This CDR3 is built from 14 residues. CDR1 is LGHNA and CDR2 is YNFKEQ in the germline V gene. Trimming removed 1 base from V and 2 bases from J, with 5 bases in between. CDR3 DNA: TGTGCCAGCAGCCAAGGGGTGACTAATGAAAAACTGTTTTTT. Its protein product is CASSQGVTNEKLFF.

This clonotype was counted many times. This sequence joins TRBV4-1 and TRBJ1-4; no clear D. The CDR3 has 13 residues. CDR1 is MGHRA, CDR2 YSYEKL, per germline. V lost 1 base and J lost 8, with 8 bases in between. CDR3 amino acids: CASSQVLGEKLFF. Here the CDR3 DNA reads TGCGCCAGCAGCCAAGTCCTGGGGGAAAAACTGTTTTTT.

This chain connects TRBV6-1 to TRBJ1-2; TRBD1 matches 7 bases. The V segment lost 8 bases and the J segment 7 bases; nucleotides outside the gene matches: 13. Germline CDR1 and CDR2: MNHNS and SASEGT. The length of the CDR3 is 14 residues. In DNA form, the CDR3 reads TGTGCCAGCGCCCTTAGCAGGGGGGAGTTTGGCTACACCTTC. It translates to CASALSRGEFGYTF.

This clonotype was counted only a few times. The chain combines TRBV4-1 with TRBJ2-2; D perhaps matches TRBD1 (5 bases). There are 15 residues in the CDR3. Deletions cut 3 bases from V and 6 bases from J, with 14 bases between. From germline, CDR1 is MGHRA and CDR2 YSYEKL. The CDR3 sequence: CASSHPVGVAGELFF. The CDR3 coding sequence is TGCGCCAGCAGCCACCCCGTAGGGGTGGCCGGGGAGCTGTTTTTT.

Turning to this clonotype: A read error may be the cause here, since a much bigger clone is one base away. The chain is built from TRBV9 and TRBJ2-7, with TRBD1 as a possible D gene (6 bases). CDR1 is SGDLS, CDR2 YYNGEE, per germline. This CDR3 region has 16 residues. CDR3 nucleotide sequence: TGTGCCAGCAGCCCATCCACAGGGACGCTGAACTACGCGCAGTACTTC. This codes for CASSPSTGTLNYAQYF.

The chain uses TRBV2 and TRBJ1-5; 12 bases align to TRBD1. The germline V gene has CDR1 SNHLY and CDR2 FYNNEI. The CDR3 totals 17 residues. V trimming: 3 bases; J trimming: 3 bases; junction bases outside the gene matches: 6. CDR3 amino acids: CASSDSGTGGLNQPQHF. The CDR3 DNA reads TGTGCCAGCAGTGACTCCGGGACAGGGGGCCTCAATCAGCCCCAGCATTTT.

Notes on this clonotype: This may come from a read error, since a much larger clone is one base off. J is TRBJ1-4 and V is TRBV5-8, with no clear D. V shed 0 bases and J shed 1 base, with 10 bases lying between them. CDR1 is SGHTS, CDR2 YDEGEE, per germline. The CDR3 is 16 amino acids. This CDR3 is CASSLGWARTNEKLFF. In DNA form, the CDR3 reads TGTGCCAGCAGCTTGGGCTGGGCCCGAACTAATGAAAAACTGTTTTTT.

This clonotype was observed a handful of times. The gene calls are TRBV6-5 and TRBJ2-6; either TRBD1 or TRBD2 may fit D (5 bases each). The ends were cut back, 6 bases at V and 0 bases at J, with 9 bases in the middle. Germline assignment: CDR1 MNHEY and CDR2 SVGAGI. The CDR3 length is 15 residues. DNA of the CDR3: TGTGCCAGCAGACCGGGGCTCTCTGGGGCCAACGTCCTGACTTTC. The encoded protein is CASRPGLSGANVLTF.

The J gene is TRBJ1-5, the V gene TRBV5-8; 9 bases are shared with TRBD1. Trimming removed 4 bases from V and 3 bases from J; junction bases left unmatched: 5. Germline V gene sequence: CDR1 SGHTS, CDR2 YDEGEE. This CDR3 region has 15 residues. CDR3 in amino acids: CASSIGTGPNQPQHF. The CDR3 DNA reads as TGTGCCAGCAGCATCGGGACAGGGCCCAATCAGCCCCAGCATTTT.

This clonotype was recorded many times. CDR3 nucleotide sequence: TGTGCCAGCAGTCTGACAGGGACGATCCCCTACGAGCAGTACTTC. Amino acids: CASSLTGTIPYEQYF. V is TRBV12-3 or TRBV12-4 and J is TRBJ2-7; 7 bases align to TRBD1. The CDR3 contains 15 residues. J lost 2 bases, V lost 5 bases, and 9 bases had no gene match.